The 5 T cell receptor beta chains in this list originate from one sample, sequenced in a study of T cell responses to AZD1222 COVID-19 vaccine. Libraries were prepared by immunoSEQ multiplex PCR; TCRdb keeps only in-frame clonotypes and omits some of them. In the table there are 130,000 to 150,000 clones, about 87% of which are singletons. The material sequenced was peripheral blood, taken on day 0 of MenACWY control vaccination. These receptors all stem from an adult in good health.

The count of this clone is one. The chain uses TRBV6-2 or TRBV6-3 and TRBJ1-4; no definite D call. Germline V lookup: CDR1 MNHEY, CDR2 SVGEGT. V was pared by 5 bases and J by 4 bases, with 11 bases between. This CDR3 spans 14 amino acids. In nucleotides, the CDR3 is TGTGCCAGCAGTGACCGCGGTGGTAATGAAAAACTGTTTTTT. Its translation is CASSDRGGNEKLFF.

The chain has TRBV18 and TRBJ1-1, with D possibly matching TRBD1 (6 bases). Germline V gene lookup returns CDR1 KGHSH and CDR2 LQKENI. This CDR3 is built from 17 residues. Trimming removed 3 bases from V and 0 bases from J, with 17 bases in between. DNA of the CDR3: TGTGCCAGCTCACCGATGGGGGCGCGTAGAATGAACACTGAAGCTTTCTTT. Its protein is CASSPMGARRMNTEAFF.

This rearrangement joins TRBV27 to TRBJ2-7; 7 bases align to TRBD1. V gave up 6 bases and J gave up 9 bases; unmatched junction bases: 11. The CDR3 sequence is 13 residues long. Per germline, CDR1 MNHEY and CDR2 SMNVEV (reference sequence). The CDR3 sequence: CASSERQGWRQYF. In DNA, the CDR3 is TGTGCCAGCAGCGAACGACAGGGTTGGAGGCAGTACTTC.

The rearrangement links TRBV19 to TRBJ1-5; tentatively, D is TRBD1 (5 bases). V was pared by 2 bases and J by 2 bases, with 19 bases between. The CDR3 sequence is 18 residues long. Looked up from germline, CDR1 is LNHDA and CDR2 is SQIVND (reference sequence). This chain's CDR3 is CASSIIGRGQGGNQPQHF. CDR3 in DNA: TGTGCCAGTAGTATAATTGGACGGGGCCAGGGAGGCAATCAGCCCCAGCATTTT. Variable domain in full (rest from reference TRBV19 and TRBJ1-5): DGGITQSPKYLFRKEGQNVTLSCEQNLNHDAMYWYRQDPGQGLRLIYYSQIVNDFQKGDIAEGYSVSREKKESFPLTVTSAQKNPTAFYLCASSIIGRGQGGNQPQHFGDGTRLSIL.

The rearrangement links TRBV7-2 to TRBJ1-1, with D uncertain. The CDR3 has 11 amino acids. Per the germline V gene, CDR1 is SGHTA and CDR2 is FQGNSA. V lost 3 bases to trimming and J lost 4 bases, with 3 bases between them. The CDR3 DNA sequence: TGTGCCAGCAGCTTCGGCACTGAAGCTTTCTTT. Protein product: CASSFGTEAFF. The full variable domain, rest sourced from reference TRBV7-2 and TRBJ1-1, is GAGVSQSPSNKVTEKGKDVELRCDPISGHTALYWYRQSLGQGLEFLIYFQGNSAPDKSGLPSDRFSAERTGGSVSTLTIQRTQQEDSAVYLCASSFGTEAFFGQGTRLTVV.